This T cell receptor beta chain was documented in a study of cytomegalovirus exposure and HLA in healthy donors. Findings and caveats of the study: TCR sequences were mostly rare, though some public TCRs occurred in many donors. A list of 150 to 200 TCR beta chains associated with cytomegalovirus was given. In vitro testing confirmed a few CMV-associated chains as specific for CMV antigens.

About this clone itself: Antigen: not known.

PCR used 60 Vbeta primers and 13 Jbeta primers. The assay was immunoSEQ multiplex PCR, and TCRdb's table has in-frame clones only and misses some. This table holds tens of thousands of clones. The receptor was derived from a man younger than 40 in good health and CMV-seronegative. The sequenced sample consisted of PBMCs.

The CDR3 reads CASGLPLQPQHF. The CDR3 bases are TGTGCTAGTGGTTTGCCCCTTCAGCCCCAGCATTTT. The chain links TRBV12-5 to TRBJ1-5; the D is unclear. The ends were cut back, 2 bases at V and 6 bases at J, with 5 bases in the middle. The V gene's germline CDR1 is LGHNT and CDR2 FRNRAP. The CDR3 covers 12 residues.